The rows below give T cell receptor beta chains drawn from one sample of a study of shared clonotypes between healthy human individuals. The data were produced by immunoSEQ multiplex PCR, yet TCRdb's version contains in-frame clones alone and is incomplete. The repertoire holds hundreds of thousands of clones, around 74% seen once, with less than 2% in the top ten. The sample comprised memory CD4+ T cells sorted from blood. All receptors come from a woman aged 25 to 45 in good health. Both conserved end residues are part of each CDR3. Fields, in order: D gene, V gene, J gene, clone size, CDR3 protein. A D gene is named only where the DNA matches it firmly. Expanded clones get a size class; other rows say once, few or many, or leave the size out.

NA,TRBV9,TRBJ2-3,NA,CASSAPPPADTQYF
NA,TRBV7-8,TRBJ1-1,NA,CASSLGRRRGNTEAFF
NA,TRBV5-1,TRBJ2-7,NA,CASSSGTSRTYEQYF
TRBD1,TRBV5-1,TRBJ2-1,NA,CASSLGSGGKQFF
TRBD1,TRBV5-6,TRBJ1-4,NA,CASSLGTGVEKLFF
TRBD2,TRBV28,TRBJ2-7,NA,CASSTPTSGSSYEQYF
NA,TRBV19,TRBJ1-3,NA,CASTTDSYSGNTIYF
NA,TRBV27,TRBJ1-2,NA,CASRPLGGTYGYTF
NA,TRBV5-1,TRBJ1-1,NA,CASSRGTVGTEAFF
NA,TRBV5-1,TRBJ2-5,NA,CASSLRHVTDLQETQYF
NA,TRBV4-1,TRBJ2-1,once,CASSQARASYNEQFF
NA,TRBV28,TRBJ1-1,NA,CASSFSRPAFF
NA,TRBV19,TRBJ2-6,NA,CASSIAQRGSGANVLTF
NA,TRBV11-2,TRBJ2-5,NA,CASTHTTARETQYF
NA,TRBV28,TRBJ1-1,NA,CASSLPWGLKNTEAFF
NA,TRBV2,TRBJ2-7,few,CASSEQYGPYEQYF
NA,TRBV2,TRBJ2-5,NA,CASGRNWGETQYF
TRBD1,TRBV5-1,TRBJ2-1,many,CASSLLGQPYNEQFF
TRBD2,TRBV2,TRBJ2-1,NA,CASSARPNSGGYNEQFF
NA,TRBV19,TRBJ2-7,NA,CASSAGTFSYEQYF
NA,TRBV28,TRBJ1-3,NA,CASSSSGREPSGNTIYF
NA,TRBV6-1,TRBJ1-5,NA,CASSEGSWDQPQHF
TRBD1,TRBV5-1,TRBJ2-7,NA,CASSRGGAWDEQYF
TRBD2,TRBV11-2,TRBJ2-7,NA,CASSLGGLAGVKYF
NA,TRBV28,TRBJ1-2,once,CASTPWGGAHGYTF
TRBD1,TRBV6-6,TRBJ1-5,NA,CASSPGTAWDNQPQHF
NA,TRBV7-9,TRBJ2-3,NA,CASSLDRGSDTQYF
NA,TRBV6-1,TRBJ2-2,few,CASRPPGLVGELFF
NA,TRBV6-1,TRBJ1-4,NA,CASSGGTTTNEKLFF
TRBD2,TRBV10-1,TRBJ2-1,NA,CASSEAKKSGSSYNEQFF
NA,TRBV5-1,TRBJ2-5,NA,CASSLMETQYF
NA,TRBV19,TRBJ2-1,NA,CASSKLDLGEQFF
NA,TRBV19,TRBJ1-5,NA,CASSSQGNQPQHF
TRBD2,TRBV2,TRBJ2-5,NA,CASRGPQREIQETQYF
TRBD1,TRBV28,TRBJ2-7,NA,CASSRPDRGFSYEQYF
NA,TRBV9,TRBJ2-1,NA,CASSLTGLYNEQFF
TRBD1,TRBV4-1,TRBJ2-1,NA,CASRRQGVDNEQFF
TRBD2,TRBV25-1,TRBJ2-1,NA,CASTGAGEGRNEQFF
NA,TRBV6-1,TRBJ1-5,NA,CASSDSNQPQHF
TRBD1,TRBV28,TRBJ1-2,NA,CASSLGQGYNSYTF
NA,TRBV5-6,TRBJ2-7,once,CASSLWQGNKLDEQYF
TRBD1,TRBV5-4,TRBJ1-3,once,CASSLDTGGLSGRTIYF
NA,TRBV7-9,TRBJ1-1,NA,CASSTGQFTEAFF
NA,TRBV19,TRBJ2-1,NA,CASQDSPPLYNEQFF
NA,TRBV19,TRBJ1-5,NA,CASSIRGGSGAQHF
NA,TRBV30,TRBJ1-1,NA,CAWRRQRSEAFF
TRBD1,TRBV28,TRBJ2-7,few,CASSLWGWTGEGEQYF
TRBD1,TRBV23-1,TRBJ2-2,few,CAYTGTGAGELFF
NA,TRBV7-7,TRBJ2-7,few,CASSLEQGYEQYF
NA,TRBV15,TRBJ2-3,many,CATSRNGGVTDTQYF
TRBD2,TRBV11-2,TRBJ2-1,NA,CASSSGASGYNEQFF
NA,TRBV5-4,TRBJ1-1,many,CASSLDRNTEAFF
NA,TRBV19,TRBJ1-3,NA,CASTTYGDVSGNTIYF
NA,TRBV11-2,TRBJ2-7,few,CASSPDTFEQYF
NA,TRBV6-5,TRBJ1-2,few,CASMNQGFDYGYTF